The next 31 T cell receptor beta chains were all read from a single sample in a study of blood T cell repertoires in COVID-19. The method was immunoSEQ multiplex PCR; TCRdb's version includes in-frame clones alone and lacks a portion of them. The data hold about 370,000 clones, with approximately 90% observed a single time. Sequencing used PBMCs or T cells enriched from blood (not recorded which). The receptors derive from a woman aged 40 to 50 who had been exposed to COVID-19.

This chain links TRBV11-2 with TRBJ1-2; D remains ambiguous. V dropped 1 base and J dropped 9 bases, with 9 bases sitting between them. The CDR3 runs to 12 residues. Germline assignment: CDR1 SGHAT and CDR2 FQNNGV. Here the CDR3 reads CASSLGAARYTF. CDR3 sequence (DNA): TGTGCCAGCAGCTTAGGGGCAGCACGCTACACCTTC.

The genes are TRBV29-1 and TRBJ1-3, with no clear D. CDR1 and CDR2 (germline): SQVTM, ANQGSEA. The CDR3 length is 15 residues. V lost 1 base and J 0 bases, leaving 10 bases between the germline ends. CDR3 nucleotides: TGCAGCGTTGAAGGCGGAGACCTCTCTGGAAACACCATATATTTT. Its protein is CSVEGGDLSGNTIYF.

The chain has TRBV6-6 and TRBJ2-2, with D maybe TRBD2 (6 bases). Trimming took off 5 bases at V and 6 bases at J, with 13 bases between the two ends. CDR1 and CDR2 from the germline V gene are MNHNY and SVGAGI (reference sequence). This CDR3 region has 14 residues. The CDR3 loop reads CASSVIGEAGELFF. The CDR3 DNA reads as TGTGCCAGCAGTGTAATCGGGGAGGCCGGGGAGCTGTTTTTT.

The V and J genes are TRBV19 and TRBJ1-1; D not resolved. Germline V gene sequence: CDR1 LNHDA, CDR2 SQIVND (reference sequence). Trimming took off 8 bases at V and 0 bases at J, with 10 bases between the two ends. The CDR3 has 13 residues. CDR3: CASGRNMNTEAFF. The CDR3 bases are TGTGCCAGTGGGCGTAACATGAACACTGAAGCTTTCTTT.

The chain has TRBV3-1 (or the pseudogene TRBV3-2) and TRBJ1-3; D perhaps matches TRBD1 (6 bases). V gave up 4 bases and J gave up 0 bases, with 7 bases separating them. Germline CDR1 reads LGHDT; CDR2 reads YNNKEL (reference sequence). This CDR3 region has 14 residues. The CDR3 protein is CASSLGGSGNTIYF. DNA for the CDR3: TGTGCCAGCAGCCTAGGGGGCTCTGGAAACACCATATATTTT.

As for this clone: Other DNA sequences in the sample encode the same CDR3. The rearrangement joins TRBV12-3 or TRBV12-4 to TRBJ1-1; D is unresolved. This CDR3 comprises 13 residues. The germline V and J ends were trimmed by 1 base and 4 bases, with 7 bases remaining between them. CDR3 sequence (DNA): TGTGCCAGCAGTTTAGAGGGAGGCACTGAAGCTTTCTTT. Encoded protein: CASSLEGGTEAFF.

The chain uses TRBV30 and TRBJ2-5; a possible D gene is TRBD2 (7 bases). The CDR3 length is 13 residues. CDR1 is GTSNPN and CDR2 is SVGIG in the germline V gene (reference sequence). This CDR3 is CAGGGLRQETQYF. CDR3 in DNA: TGTGCTGGGGGGGGGCTGAGACAAGAGACCCAGTACTTC.

In this sample, this clone turned up once. The chain recombines TRBV5-1 with TRBJ1-1, with 9 bases aligning to TRBD1. Unmatched junction bases numbered 9, after V lost 4 bases and J lost 5 bases. Germline V gene lookup returns CDR1 SGHRS and CDR2 YFSETQ. CDR3 length equals 15 residues. CDR3 sequence: CASSPQQGASTEAFF. CDR3 in DNA: TGCGCCAGCAGCCCACAACAGGGGGCGAGTACTGAAGCTTTCTTT.

V usage is TRBV6-2 or TRBV6-3 and J usage is TRBJ1-2; a possible D gene is TRBD1 (6 bases). Trimming stripped 2 bases from V and 3 bases from J, with 10 bases between. Germline lookup yields CDR1 MNHEY and CDR2 SVGEGT. CDR3 length: 14 amino acids. CDR3 amino acids: CASSYGGRDYGYTF. CDR3 DNA sequence: TGTGCCAGCAGTTACGGGGGCAGGGACTATGGCTACACCTTC.

This clone was seen only once. The chain employs TRBV6-4 and TRBJ2-1; a weak D match, TRBD2 (6 bases). V was cut by 4 bases and J by 6 bases, with 13 bases left in between. Per the germline V gene, CDR1 is MRHNA and CDR2 is SNTAGT. This CDR3 spans 14 amino acids. The chain's CDR3 is CASSVGGVGNEQFF. The CDR3 DNA sequence: TGTGCCAGCAGTGTGGGGGGAGTAGGCAATGAGCAGTTCTTC.

The chain links TRBV29-1 to TRBJ1-1; D uncertain. This CDR3 region has 14 residues. The germline gives CDR1 SQVTM, CDR2 ANQGSEA. Trimming left V 2 bases short and J 0 bases short, with 10 bases between. The CDR3 DNA is TGCAGCGTTGAAAGACCGGGAGTGAACACTGAAGCTTTCTTT. Translation: CSVERPGVNTEAFF.

The chain couples TRBV7-3 to TRBJ2-1; D is perhaps TRBD1 (5 bases). V shed 1 base and J shed 7 bases, with 14 bases lying between them. CDR1 SGHTA and CDR2 FQGTGA come from the germline V gene. The CDR3 is 15 residues long. The CDR3 sequence is CASSLKGAGLNEQFF. The CDR3 region has the DNA TGTGCCAGCAGCTTAAAAGGGGCAGGGTTGAATGAGCAGTTCTTC.

The gene calls are TRBV3-1 (or the pseudogene TRBV3-2) and TRBJ1-2; tentative D call: TRBD1 (5 bases). Trimming took 1 base from V and 4 from J, leaving 16 bases between them. Germline assignment: CDR1 LGHDT and CDR2 YNNKEL (reference sequence). The CDR3 is 16 amino acids. The CDR3 protein is CASSQVGQRTVYGYTF. CDR3 coding DNA: TGTGCCAGCAGCCAAGTGGGGCAGAGAACGGTCTATGGCTACACCTTC.

V is TRBV5-1 and J is TRBJ1-1; 7 bases fit TRBD1. The V gene end was trimmed by 4 bases and the J gene end by 3 bases; junction bases not matched to a gene: 9. The germline V gene has CDR1 SGHRS and CDR2 YFSETQ. The CDR3 runs to 15 residues. The CDR3 nucleotides are TGCGCCAGCAGCCGAATAGGGGGCACGGACACTGAAGCTTTCTTT. It encodes CASSRIGGTDTEAFF.

The V and J genes are TRBV7-2 and TRBJ2-2, with TRBD2 identical over 9 bases. The CDR3 has 16 amino acids. V trimming: 6 bases; J trimming: 5 bases; junction bases outside the gene matches: 10. Germline lookup yields CDR1 SGHTA and CDR2 FQGNSA. DNA of the CDR3: TGTGCCAGCAGTGTAGCGGGGGCAGGGAGGACCGGGGAGCTGTTTTTT. It is translated as CASSVAGAGRTGELFF.

The DNA of the CDR3 is TGTGCCAGCTTAGGGGTAAGAAACACTGAAGCTTTCTTT. Its protein product is CASLGVRNTEAFF. The J gene is TRBJ1-1, the V gene TRBV2, with D tentatively TRBD1 (5 bases). Trimming took 8 bases from V and 2 from J, leaving 12 bases between them. This CDR3 has 13 amino acids. Germline V CDR1 and CDR2: SNHLY, FYNNEI.

The chain is built from TRBV6-6 and TRBJ1-1, with D hard to call. Germline V gene data show CDR1 as MNHNY and CDR2 as SVGAGI (reference sequence). This CDR3 region has 13 residues. Between the trimmed V and J ends, which lost 0 bases and 11 bases, there was a span of 13 bases. CDR3 loop: CASSYSDIGSAFF. For the CDR3, the DNA is TGTGCCAGCAGTTACTCAGACATTGGATCGGCTTTCTTT.

The gene calls are TRBV7-6 and TRBJ2-1; a weak D match, TRBD1 (6 bases). Trimming removed 1 base at V and 4 bases at J, with 11 bases between. The length of the CDR3 is 15 residues. Germline V CDR1 and CDR2: SGHVS, FNYEAQ. The CDR3 is CASSLVPDSYNEQFF. CDR3 DNA sequence: TGTGCCAGCAGCTTAGTCCCGGACAGTTACAATGAGCAGTTCTTC.

V is TRBV28 and J is TRBJ2-6, with TRBD1 identical over 9 bases. The CDR3 loop spans 16 amino acids. With 5 bases clipped from V and 0 bases from J, the junction kept 2 bases outside the gene matches. Germline V gene lookup returns CDR1 MDHEN and CDR2 SYDVKM. Here the CDR3 DNA reads TGTGCCAGCAGTAGGGACAGGGCCTCTGGGGCCAACGTCCTGACTTTC. This encodes CASSRDRASGANVLTF.

The chain couples TRBV2 to TRBJ2-3; 7 bases agree with TRBD2. The CDR3 runs 15 residues. Trimming took 4 bases from V and 4 from J; bases not matched to a gene: 8. Germline-derived CDR1 and CDR2 are SNHLY and FYNNEI. The CDR3 loop is CASSGTRRLPDTQYF. CDR3 sequence (DNA): TGTGCCAGCAGTGGGACTAGAAGGTTACCAGATACGCAGTATTTT.

The chain uses TRBV7-2 and TRBJ1-5; D is possibly TRBD1 (6 bases). Germline assignment: CDR1 SGHTA and CDR2 FQGNSA. The CDR3 is made up of 15 amino acids. V was pared by 5 bases and J by 4 bases, with 15 bases between. The CDR3 is CASSPQGDTNQPQHF. In nucleotides, the CDR3 is TGTGCCAGCAGCCCCCAAGGGGACACAAATCAGCCCCAGCATTTT.

J is TRBJ2-1 and V is TRBV27, with 7 bases identical to TRBD1. The CDR3 extends over 15 amino acids. The J segment lost 6 bases and the V segment lost 3 bases, leaving 8 bases of the junction unmatched. Per the germline V gene, CDR1 is MNHEY and CDR2 is SMNVEV (reference sequence). CDR3 DNA: TGTGCCAGCAGTTTTAGGAGACAGGGTGGCAATGAGCAGTTCTTC. Translating it yields CASSFRRQGGNEQFF.

V gene TRBV7-8 combines with J gene TRBJ2-3; D gene unclear. Per germline, CDR1 SGHVS and CDR2 FQNEAQ. The CDR3 sequence is 16 residues long. The V end lost 4 bases, the J end lost 0 bases, and 14 bases lay between the germline ends. The CDR3, as DNA: TGTGCCAGCAGCTCCACGGTCCTAGAGAGCACAGATACGCAGTATTTT. Translating gives CASSSTVLESTDTQYF. Complete variable domain (other parts from reference TRBV7-8 and TRBJ2-3): GAGVSQSPRYKVAKRGQDVALRCDPISGHVSLFWYQQALGQGPEFLTYFQNEAQLDKSGLPSDRFFAERPEGSVSTLKIQRTQQEDSAVYLCASSSTVLESTDTQYFGPGTRLTVL.

This sequence joins TRBV3-1 (or the pseudogene TRBV3-2) and TRBJ2-7; TRBD1 agrees at 7 bases. Germline loops: CDR1 LGHDT, CDR2 YNNKEL (reference sequence). CDR3 length equals 15 residues. Trimming took 0 bases from V and 6 from J; bases not matched to a gene: 8. CDR3 DNA: TGTGCCAGCAGCCAAGATGGTACAGGGGTTCGCGAGCAGTACTTC. Residues: CASSQDGTGVREQYF.

CDR3 in amino acids: CASSQDTPFGVAKNIQYF. The DNA of the CDR3 is TGTGCCAGCAGCCAAGATACCCCCTTCGGAGTAGCCAAAAACATTCAGTACTTC. This chain links TRBV3-1 (or the pseudogene TRBV3-2) with TRBJ2-4; D is unresolved. The ends were cut back, 0 bases at V and 0 bases at J, with 15 bases in the middle. The CDR3 has 18 residues. In germline, CDR1 is LGHDT, CDR2 YNNKEL (reference sequence).

This clone was seen once. The chain is built from TRBV19 and TRBJ1-1; D perhaps matches TRBD1 (5 bases). V dropped 6 bases and J dropped 6 bases, with 17 bases sitting between them. Germline CDR1 and CDR2: LNHDA and SQIVND (reference sequence). CDR3 size: 14 residues. In nucleotides, the CDR3 is TGTGCCAGTAGAAGACAGTCCCTGGGGCCTGAAGCTTTCTTT. Translating gives CASRRQSLGPEAFF.

This chain connects TRBV15 to TRBJ2-2, with D hard to call. Germline values: CDR1 LNHNV, CDR2 YYDKDF (reference sequence). The length of the CDR3 is 16 residues. V lost 1 base and J lost 7, with 16 bases in between. CDR3 in amino acids: CATSRAPSGVDGELFF. For the CDR3, the DNA is TGTGCCACCAGCAGAGCCCCCAGTGGAGTCGACGGGGAGCTGTTTTTT.

The chain combines TRBV20-1 with TRBJ1-3, with D uncertain. Trimming removed 3 bases at V and 4 bases at J, with 7 bases between. CDR1 DFQATT and CDR2 SNEGSKA come from the germline V gene (reference sequence). The CDR3 runs 12 residues. This CDR3 reads CSASKLGNTIYF. Written as DNA, the CDR3 is TGCAGTGCTAGTAAGCTCGGAAACACCATATATTTT.

V and J are TRBV5-1 and TRBJ2-2; D is possibly TRBD2 (5 bases). Germline CDR1 SGHRS, CDR2 YFSETQ. The V end lost 7 bases, the J end lost 4 bases, and 14 bases lay between the germline ends. The CDR3 runs to 14 residues. The DNA of the CDR3 is TGCGCCAGCGGCGGGTCGGGCGGCACCGGGGAGCTGTTTTTT. Protein: CASGGSGGTGELFF.

The chain has TRBV5-4 and TRBJ1-1; 8 bases are shared with TRBD1. Per germline, CDR1 SGHNT and CDR2 YYREEE (reference sequence). V shed 4 bases and J 8 bases; nucleotides not matched to a gene: 7. The CDR3 loop spans 13 amino acids. In DNA, the CDR3 is TGTGCCAGCAGCCCGCGACAGGGGCGAGAAGCTTTCTTT. Amino acids: CASSPRQGREAFF.

The rearrangement uses TRBV11-2 and TRBJ1-3, with D maybe TRBD1 (5 bases). The CDR3 runs to 14 residues. Germline V gives CDR1 SGHAT, CDR2 FQNNGV. V lost 5 bases, J lost 2 bases, and 10 bases lay in between. For the CDR3, the DNA is TGTGCCAGCAGCCTTGGGACTCCTGGAAACACCATATATTTT. Protein: CASSLGTPGNTIYF.